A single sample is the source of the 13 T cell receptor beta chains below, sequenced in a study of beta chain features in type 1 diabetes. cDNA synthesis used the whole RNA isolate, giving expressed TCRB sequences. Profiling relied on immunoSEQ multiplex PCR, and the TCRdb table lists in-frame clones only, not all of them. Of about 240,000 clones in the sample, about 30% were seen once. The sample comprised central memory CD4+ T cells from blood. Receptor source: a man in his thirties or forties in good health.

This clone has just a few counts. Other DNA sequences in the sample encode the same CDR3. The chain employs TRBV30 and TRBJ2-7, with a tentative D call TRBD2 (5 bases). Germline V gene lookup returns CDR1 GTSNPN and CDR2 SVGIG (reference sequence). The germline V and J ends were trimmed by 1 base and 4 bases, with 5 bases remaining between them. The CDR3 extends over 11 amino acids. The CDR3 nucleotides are TGTGCCTGGAGTGGAGGGTACGAGCAGTACTTC. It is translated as CAWSGGYEQYF.

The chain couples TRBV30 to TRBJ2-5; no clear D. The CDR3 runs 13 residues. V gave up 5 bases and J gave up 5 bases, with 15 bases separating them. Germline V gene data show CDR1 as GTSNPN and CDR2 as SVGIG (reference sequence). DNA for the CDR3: TGTGCCTGGGGTCCCTCGAGGTGGGAGACCCAGTACTTC. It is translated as CAWGPSRWETQYF.

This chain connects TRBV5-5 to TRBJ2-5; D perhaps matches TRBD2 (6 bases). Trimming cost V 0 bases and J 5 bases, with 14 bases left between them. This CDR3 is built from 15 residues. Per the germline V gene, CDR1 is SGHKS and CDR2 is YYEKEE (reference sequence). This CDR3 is CASSLAYGEAETQYF. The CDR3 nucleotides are TGTGCCAGCAGCTTGGCGTACGGGGAGGCGGAGACCCAGTACTTC.

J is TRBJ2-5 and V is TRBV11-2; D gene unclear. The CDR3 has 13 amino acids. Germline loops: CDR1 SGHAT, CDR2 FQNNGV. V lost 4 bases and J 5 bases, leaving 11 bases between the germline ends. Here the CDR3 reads CASSSGLGETQYF. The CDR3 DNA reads TGTGCCAGCAGCTCAGGCCTGGGGGAGACCCAGTACTTC.

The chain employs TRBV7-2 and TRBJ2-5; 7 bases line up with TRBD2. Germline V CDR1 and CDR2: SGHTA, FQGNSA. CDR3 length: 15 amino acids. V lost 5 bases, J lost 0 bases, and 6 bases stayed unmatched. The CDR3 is CASSQAGTHQETQYF. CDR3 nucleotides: TGTGCCAGCAGCCAAGCGGGGACCCACCAAGAGACCCAGTACTTC.

The CDR3 nucleotides read TGCGCCAGCAGACCCCCGGGACAGAACTACGAGCAGTACTTC. This encodes CASRPPGQNYEQYF. The rearrangement links TRBV5-1 to TRBJ2-7; TRBD1 matches at 7 bases. CDR1 is SGHRS, CDR2 YFSETQ, per germline. The V and J ends lost 5 bases and 3 bases, in that order; junction bases with no gene match: 8. CDR3 size: 14 residues.

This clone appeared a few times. The CDR3 nucleotides are TGTGCCAGCTTGGACAGAGGCCCAGATACGCAGTATTTT. It specifies CASLDRGPDTQYF. V gene TRBV6-1 combines with J gene TRBJ2-3; possibly TRBD1 for D (6 bases). The CDR3 spans 13 residues. CDR1 and CDR2 from the germline V gene are MNHNS and SASEGT. V shed 8 bases and J shed 4 bases, with 13 bases lying between them.

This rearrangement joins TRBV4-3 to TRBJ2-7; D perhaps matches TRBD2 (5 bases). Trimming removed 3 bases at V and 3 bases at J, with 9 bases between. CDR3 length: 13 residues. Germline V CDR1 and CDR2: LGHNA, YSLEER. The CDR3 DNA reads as TGCGCCAGCAGCCAGGAAAGCGGCTACGAGCAGTACTTC. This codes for CASSQESGYEQYF.

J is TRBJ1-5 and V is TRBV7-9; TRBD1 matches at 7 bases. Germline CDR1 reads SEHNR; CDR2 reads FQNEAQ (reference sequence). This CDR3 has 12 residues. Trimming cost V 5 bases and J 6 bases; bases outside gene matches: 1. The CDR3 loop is CASSTGVQPQHF. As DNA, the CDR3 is TGTGCCAGCAGCACAGGGGTTCAGCCCCAGCATTTT.

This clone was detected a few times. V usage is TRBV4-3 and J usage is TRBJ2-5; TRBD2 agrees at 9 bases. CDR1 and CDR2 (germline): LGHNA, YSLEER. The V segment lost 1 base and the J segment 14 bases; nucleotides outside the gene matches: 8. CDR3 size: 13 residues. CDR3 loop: CASSQGRTSAQYF. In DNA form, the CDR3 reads TGCGCCAGCAGCCAAGGGCGGACTAGCGCACAATACTTC.

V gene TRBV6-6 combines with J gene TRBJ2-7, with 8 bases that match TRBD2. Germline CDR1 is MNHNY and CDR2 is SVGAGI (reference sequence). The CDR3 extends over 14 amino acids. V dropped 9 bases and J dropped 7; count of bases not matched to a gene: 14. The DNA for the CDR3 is TGTGCCAGTCTACCGGGGGGGACCCTCGGGGAGCAGTACTTC. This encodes CASLPGGTLGEQYF.

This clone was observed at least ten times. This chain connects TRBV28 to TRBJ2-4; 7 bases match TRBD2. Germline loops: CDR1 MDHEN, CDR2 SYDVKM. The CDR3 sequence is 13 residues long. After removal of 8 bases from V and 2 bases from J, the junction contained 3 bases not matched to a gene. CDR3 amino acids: CASGSGTKNIQYF. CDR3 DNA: TGTGCCAGCGGGAGCGGGACCAAAAACATTCAGTACTTC.

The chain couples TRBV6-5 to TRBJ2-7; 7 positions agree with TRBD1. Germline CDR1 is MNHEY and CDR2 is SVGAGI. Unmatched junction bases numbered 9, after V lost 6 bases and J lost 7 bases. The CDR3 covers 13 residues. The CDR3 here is CASSDTGVGEQYF. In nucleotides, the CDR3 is TGTGCCAGCAGCGATACAGGGGTGGGAGAGCAGTACTTC.